The 15 T cell receptor beta chains listed next were all sequenced from one sample in a study of blood T cell repertoires in COVID-19. Produced via immunoSEQ multiplex PCR; TCRdb's table is partial and in-frame only. Of around 620,000 clones listed, more than 80% are singletons. The sample consisted of peripheral blood. The receptors here all came from a woman aged 18-30 years with acute or convalescent COVID-19.

This sequence joins TRBV5-5 and TRBJ2-2; 9 bases line up with TRBD1. Germline V gene data show CDR1 as SGHKS and CDR2 as YYEKEE (reference sequence). The CDR3 spans 15 residues. J gave up 1 base and V 5 bases, and 3 bases lay outside the gene matches. In nucleotides, the CDR3 is TGTGCCAGCAGAATGGGACAGGGGAACACCGGGGAGCTGTTTTTT. It translates to CASRMGQGNTGELFF.

J is TRBJ2-1 and V is TRBV4-3; D may be TRBD1 (6 bases). The CDR3 runs 18 residues. CDR1 is LGHNA, CDR2 YSLEER, per germline. V lost 3 bases and J 0 bases, leaving 18 bases between the germline ends. CDR3 in DNA: TGCGCCAGCAGCCACGCTAGGGGGTCCCTAGGCTCCTACAATGAGCAGTTCTTC. This gives the protein CASSHARGSLGSYNEQFF.

The chain is built from TRBV11-2 and TRBJ1-1; D is perhaps TRBD1 (5 bases). Germline-derived CDR1 and CDR2 are SGHAT and FQNNGV. V was trimmed by 5 bases and J by 6 bases, leaving 16 bases between them. The CDR3 is 14 residues long. The CDR3 loop is CASSPRGSTSEAFF. CDR3 nucleotide sequence: TGTGCCAGCAGCCCTCGGGGGTCTACCTCTGAAGCTTTCTTT.

The chain's CDR3 is CASSLETEEKLFF. CDR3 nucleotide sequence: TGTGCCAGCAGCTTAGAGACAGAGGAAAAACTGTTTTTT. The chain recombines TRBV5-6 with TRBJ1-4; tentative D call: TRBD1 (5 bases). Trimming shortened V by 2 bases and J by 8 bases, and 10 bases separated the two germline ends. The V gene's germline CDR1 is SGHDT and CDR2 YYEEEE. The length of the CDR3 is 13 residues.

The chain joins TRBV19 to TRBJ1-2, with D perhaps TRBD1 (6 bases). CDR3 length: 14 residues. Looked up from germline, CDR1 is LNHDA and CDR2 is SQIVND (reference sequence). V was clipped by 3 bases and J by 2 bases, with 10 bases between them. The CDR3 DNA is TGTGCCAGTAGTATTTTAACAGGGAACTATGGCTACACCTTC. This encodes CASSILTGNYGYTF.

The chain links TRBV25-1 to TRBJ1-2; D uncertain. V was pared by 5 bases and J by 7 bases, with 8 bases between. The CDR3 is 11 amino acids. Germline V gene lookup returns CDR1 MGHDK and CDR2 SYGVNS. CDR3 bases: TGTGCCAGCAGTCAGGACTCTGGCTACACCTTC. This gives the protein CASSQDSGYTF.

On this clone: This sample includes further DNA sequences coding for the same CDR3. The chain carries TRBV9 and TRBJ2-7; D unclear. CDR3 length: 13 residues. CDR1 SGDLS and CDR2 YYNGEE come from the germline V gene. Deletions cut 0 bases from V and 0 bases from J, with 4 bases between. CDR3 amino acids: CASSVDGSYEQYF. The CDR3 DNA reads TGTGCCAGCAGCGTAGACGGCTCCTACGAGCAGTACTTC.

V gene TRBV5-4 combines with J gene TRBJ2-3, with a possible D match to TRBD2 (6 bases). Per germline, CDR1 SGHNT and CDR2 YYREEE (reference sequence). The CDR3 has 16 amino acids. V was trimmed by 4 bases and J by 1 base, leaving 16 bases between them. Here the CDR3 reads CASSGTARTGTDTQYF. CDR3 sequence (DNA): TGTGCCAGCAGCGGGACTGCGAGGACTGGCACAGATACGCAGTATTTT.

The V gene is TRBV10-3, the J gene TRBJ1-2; 9 nucleotides line up with TRBD1. Looked up from germline, CDR1 is ENHRY and CDR2 is SYGVKD. The J segment lost 7 bases and the V segment lost 7 bases, leaving 16 bases of the junction unmatched. The CDR3 is 16 amino acids. The DNA of the CDR3 is TGTGCCATCAATAACGTCCAGGACAGGGGACGTGGTGGCTACACCTTC. Translated: CAINNVQDRGRGGYTF.

Details on this clone: Other DNA variants within this sample encode the same CDR3. The chain recombines TRBV24-1 with TRBJ1-1, with D unresolved. V lost 4 bases, J lost 3 bases, and 5 bases lay in between. CDR3 length: 12 residues. CDR1 KGHDR and CDR2 SFDVKD come from the germline V gene. The CDR3: CATSDRDTEAFF. The DNA of the CDR3 is TGTGCCACCAGTGACCGGGACACTGAAGCTTTCTTT.

The rearrangement uses TRBV7-9 and TRBJ1-1; 7 bases map to TRBD1. The V segment lost 5 bases and the J segment 0 bases; nucleotides outside the gene matches: 9. The CDR3 totals 16 residues. CDR1 and CDR2 from the germline V gene are SEHNR and FQNEAQ (reference sequence). Here the CDR3 DNA reads TGTGCCAGCAGCCCCGACAGGGTCTACATGAACACTGAAGCTTTCTTT. Translating gives CASSPDRVYMNTEAFF.

The chain employs TRBV6-5 and TRBJ2-7, with a possible D match to TRBD1 (6 bases). Germline V gene data show CDR1 as MNHEY and CDR2 as SVGAGI. CDR3 size: 15 residues. Deletions cut 10 bases from V and 4 bases from J, with 23 bases between. CDR3 region: CATRPGRGIIYEQYF. CDR3 nucleotides: TGTGCCACCCGGCCCGGCAGGGGAATAATTTACGAGCAGTACTTC.

CDR3 nucleotide sequence: TGTGCCACCAGTGCCACAGACAGAACTTATGGCTACACCTTC. This translates into CATSATDRTYGYTF. The chain combines TRBV24-1 with TRBJ1-2; maybe TRBD1 (5 bases). The CDR3 is 14 amino acids. CDR1 is KGHDR, CDR2 SFDVKD, per germline. Trimming cost V 5 bases and J 5 bases, with 14 bases left between them.

The V gene is TRBV30, the J gene TRBJ1-5; no firm D call. The length of the CDR3 is 14 residues. Trimming removed 0 bases from V and 0 bases from J, with 6 bases in between. Per the germline V gene, CDR1 is GTSNPN and CDR2 is SVGIG (reference sequence). The CDR3 loop is CAWSVPGSNQPQHF. In DNA form, the CDR3 reads TGTGCCTGGAGTGTACCGGGTAGCAATCAGCCCCAGCATTTT.

The chain combines TRBV6-2 or TRBV6-3 with TRBJ2-7, with 7 bases lining up with TRBD1. Germline-derived CDR1 and CDR2 are MNHEY and SVGEGT. Trimming removed 2 bases from V and 2 bases from J; junction bases left unmatched: 3. This CDR3 has 14 amino acids. The CDR3 DNA reads TGTGCCAGCAGTTACGATGGGACAGCCTACGAGCAGTACTTC. Residues: CASSYDGTAYEQYF.